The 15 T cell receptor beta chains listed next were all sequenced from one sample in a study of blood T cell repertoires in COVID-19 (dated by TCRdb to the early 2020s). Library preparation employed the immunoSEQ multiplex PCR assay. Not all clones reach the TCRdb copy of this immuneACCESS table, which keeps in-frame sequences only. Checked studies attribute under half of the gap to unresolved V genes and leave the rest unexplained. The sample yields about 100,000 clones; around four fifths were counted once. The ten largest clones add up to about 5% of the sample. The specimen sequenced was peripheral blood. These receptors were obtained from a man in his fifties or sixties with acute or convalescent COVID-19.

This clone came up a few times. CDR3 in DNA: TGTGCCAGCAGCTCCGGGACTCGCTACAATGAGCAGTTCTTC. Translating it yields CASSSGTRYNEQFF. This rearrangement joins TRBV11-3 to TRBJ2-1, with D possibly matching TRBD2 (6 bases). This CDR3 is 14 amino acids long. Germline values: CDR1 SGHNT, CDR2 YENEEA. Trimming left V 4 bases short and J 3 bases short, with 10 bases between.

The CDR3: CASRGTGTDTEAFF. CDR3 DNA: TGCGCCAGCAGGGGGACAGGGACGGACACTGAAGCTTTCTTT. The rearrangement joins TRBV5-1 to TRBJ1-1, with 9 bases aligning to TRBD1. V was clipped by 5 bases and J by 3 bases; unmatched bases: 5. The CDR3 length is 14 residues. Germline V gives CDR1 SGHRS, CDR2 YFSETQ.

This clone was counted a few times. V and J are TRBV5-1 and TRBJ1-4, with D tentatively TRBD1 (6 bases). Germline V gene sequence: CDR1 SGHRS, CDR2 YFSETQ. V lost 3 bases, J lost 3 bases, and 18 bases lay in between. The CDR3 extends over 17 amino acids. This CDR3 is CASSSYGQSQANEKLFF. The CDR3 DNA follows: TGCGCCAGCAGCTCATACGGACAGAGCCAGGCTAATGAAAAACTGTTTTTT.

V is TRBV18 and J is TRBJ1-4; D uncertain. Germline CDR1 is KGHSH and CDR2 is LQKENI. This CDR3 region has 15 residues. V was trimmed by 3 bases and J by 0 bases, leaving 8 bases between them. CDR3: CASSPDLTTNEKLFF. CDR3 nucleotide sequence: TGTGCCAGCTCACCCGACTTAACAACTAATGAAAAACTGTTTTTT.

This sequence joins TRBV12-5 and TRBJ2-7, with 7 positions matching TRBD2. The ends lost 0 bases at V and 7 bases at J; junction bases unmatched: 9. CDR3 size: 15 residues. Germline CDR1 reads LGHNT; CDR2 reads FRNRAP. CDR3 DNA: TGTGCTAGTGGTTTGGTACTGGGGGGGGTGAGTGAGCAGTACTTC. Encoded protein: CASGLVLGGVSEQYF. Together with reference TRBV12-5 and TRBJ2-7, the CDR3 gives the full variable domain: DARVTQTPRHKVTEMGQEVTMRCQPILGHNTVFWYRQTMMQGLELLAYFRNRAPLDDSGMPKDRFSAEMPDATLATLKIQPSEPRDSAVYFCASGLVLGGVSEQYFGPGTRLTVT.

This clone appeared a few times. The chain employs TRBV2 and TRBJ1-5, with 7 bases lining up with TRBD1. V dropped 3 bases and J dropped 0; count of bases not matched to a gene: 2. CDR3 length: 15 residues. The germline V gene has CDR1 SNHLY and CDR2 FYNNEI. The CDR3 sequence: CASSEDRHSNQPQHF. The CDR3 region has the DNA TGTGCCAGCAGTGAGGACAGGCATAGCAATCAGCCCCAGCATTTT.

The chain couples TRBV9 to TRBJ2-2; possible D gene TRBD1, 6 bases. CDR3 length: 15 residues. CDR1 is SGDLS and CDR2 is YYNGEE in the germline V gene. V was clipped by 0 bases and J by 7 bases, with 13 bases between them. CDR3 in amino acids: CASSVVGGSGGELFF. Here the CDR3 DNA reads TGTGCCAGCAGCGTAGTAGGGGGAAGTGGCGGGGAGCTGTTTTTT.

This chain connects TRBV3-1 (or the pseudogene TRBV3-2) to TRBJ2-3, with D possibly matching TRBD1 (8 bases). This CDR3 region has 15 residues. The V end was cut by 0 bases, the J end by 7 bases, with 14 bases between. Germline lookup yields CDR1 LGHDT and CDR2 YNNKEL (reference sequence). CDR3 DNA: TGTGCCAGCAGCCAAGATACACAGGGGGGGAATACGCAGTATTTT. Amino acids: CASSQDTQGGNTQYF.

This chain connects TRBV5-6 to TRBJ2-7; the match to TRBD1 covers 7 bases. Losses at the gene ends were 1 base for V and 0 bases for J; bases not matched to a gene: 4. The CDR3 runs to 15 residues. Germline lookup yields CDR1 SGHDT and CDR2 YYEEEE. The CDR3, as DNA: TGTGCCAGCAGCTTGCCGGACAGGTTCTCCTACGAGCAGTACTTC. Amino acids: CASSLPDRFSYEQYF.

DNA for the CDR3: TGTGCTAGTGGTTTGAGGAGCGGGGGTACAGATACGCAGTATTTT. Translation: CASGLRSGGTDTQYF. The rearrangement uses TRBV12-5 and TRBJ2-3, with 8 bases fitting TRBD2. Germline assignment: CDR1 LGHNT and CDR2 FRNRAP. Trimming removed 2 bases from V and 3 bases from J; junction bases left unmatched: 4. The CDR3 is made up of 15 amino acids. The full variable domain, completed using reference TRBV12-5 and TRBJ2-3, is DARVTQTPRHKVTEMGQEVTMRCQPILGHNTVFWYRQTMMQGLELLAYFRNRAPLDDSGMPKDRFSAEMPDATLATLKIQPSEPRDSAVYFCASGLRSGGTDTQYFGPGTRLTVL.

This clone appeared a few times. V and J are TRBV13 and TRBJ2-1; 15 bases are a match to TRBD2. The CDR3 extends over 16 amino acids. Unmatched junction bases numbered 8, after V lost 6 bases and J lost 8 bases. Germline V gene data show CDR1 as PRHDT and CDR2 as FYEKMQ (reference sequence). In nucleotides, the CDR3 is TGTGCCAGCAGACTCCGCGGACTAGCGGGAGGGGATGAGCAGTTCTTC. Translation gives CASRLRGLAGGDEQFF.

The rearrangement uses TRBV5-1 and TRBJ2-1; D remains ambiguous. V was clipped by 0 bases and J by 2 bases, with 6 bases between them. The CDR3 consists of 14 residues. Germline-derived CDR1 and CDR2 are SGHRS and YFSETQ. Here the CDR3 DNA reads TGCGCCAGCAGCTTGGACACGACCTACAATGAGCAGTTCTTC. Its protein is CASSLDTTYNEQFF.

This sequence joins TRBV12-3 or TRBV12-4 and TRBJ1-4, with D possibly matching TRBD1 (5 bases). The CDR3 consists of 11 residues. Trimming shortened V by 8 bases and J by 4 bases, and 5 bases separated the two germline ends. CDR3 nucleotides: TGTGCCAGCGGACATAATGAAAAACTGTTTTTT. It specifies CASGHNEKLFF.

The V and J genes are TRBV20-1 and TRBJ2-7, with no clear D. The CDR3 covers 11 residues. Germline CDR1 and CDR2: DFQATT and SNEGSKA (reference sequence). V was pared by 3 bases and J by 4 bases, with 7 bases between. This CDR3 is CSASVVYEQYF. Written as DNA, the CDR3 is TGCAGTGCTAGTGTAGTATACGAGCAGTACTTC.

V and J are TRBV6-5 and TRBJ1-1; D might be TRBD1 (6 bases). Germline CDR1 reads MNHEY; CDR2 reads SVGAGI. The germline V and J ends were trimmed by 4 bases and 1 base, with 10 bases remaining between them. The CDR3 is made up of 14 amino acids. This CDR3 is CASSSTGSNTEAFF. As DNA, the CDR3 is TGTGCCAGCAGTTCTACAGGGTCGAACACTGAAGCTTTCTTT.